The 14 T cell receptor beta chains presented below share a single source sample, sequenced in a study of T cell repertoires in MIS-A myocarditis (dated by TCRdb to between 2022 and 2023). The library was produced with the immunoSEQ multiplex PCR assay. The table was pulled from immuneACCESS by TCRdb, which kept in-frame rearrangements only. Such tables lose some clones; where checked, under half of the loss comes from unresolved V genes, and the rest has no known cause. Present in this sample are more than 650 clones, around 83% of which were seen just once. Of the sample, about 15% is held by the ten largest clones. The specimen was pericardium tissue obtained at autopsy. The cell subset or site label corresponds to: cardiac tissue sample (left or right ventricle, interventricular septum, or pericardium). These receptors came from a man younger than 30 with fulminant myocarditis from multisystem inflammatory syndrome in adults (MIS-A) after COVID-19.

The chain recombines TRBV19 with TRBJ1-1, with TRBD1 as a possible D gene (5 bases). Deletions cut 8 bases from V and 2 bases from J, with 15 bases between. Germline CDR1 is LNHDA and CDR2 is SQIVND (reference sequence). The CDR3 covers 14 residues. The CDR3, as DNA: TGTGCCAGTGCCGGGGGGAGGGTCAACACTGAAGCTTTCTTT. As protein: CASAGGRVNTEAFF.

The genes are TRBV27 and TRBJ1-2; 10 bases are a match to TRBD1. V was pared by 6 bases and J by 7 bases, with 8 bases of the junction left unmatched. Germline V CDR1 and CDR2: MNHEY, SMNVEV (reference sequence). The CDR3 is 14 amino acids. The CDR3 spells CASSLGQGTFGYTF. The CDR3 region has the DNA TGTGCCAGCAGCCTGGGACAGGGGACCTTTGGCTACACCTTC.

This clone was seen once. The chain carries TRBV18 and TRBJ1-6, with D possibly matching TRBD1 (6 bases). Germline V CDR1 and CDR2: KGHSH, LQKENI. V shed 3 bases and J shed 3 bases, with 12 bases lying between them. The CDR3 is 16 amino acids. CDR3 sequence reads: CASSPRGDNYNSPLHF. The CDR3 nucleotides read TGTGCCAGCTCACCCAGGGGCGATAACTATAATTCACCCCTCCACTTT.

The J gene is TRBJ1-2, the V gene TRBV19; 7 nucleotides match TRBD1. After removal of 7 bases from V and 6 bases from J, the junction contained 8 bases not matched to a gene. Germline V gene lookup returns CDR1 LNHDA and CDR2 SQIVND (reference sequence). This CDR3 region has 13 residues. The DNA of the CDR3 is TGTGCCAGTAAGCCCCACAGGGGCGATGGCTACACCTTC. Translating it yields CASKPHRGDGYTF. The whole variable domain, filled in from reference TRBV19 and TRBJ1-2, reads DGGITQSPKYLFRKEGQNVTLSCEQNLNHDAMYWYRQDPGQGLRLIYYSQIVNDFQKGDIAEGYSVSREKKESFPLTVTSAQKNPTAFYLCASKPHRGDGYTFGSGTRLTVV.

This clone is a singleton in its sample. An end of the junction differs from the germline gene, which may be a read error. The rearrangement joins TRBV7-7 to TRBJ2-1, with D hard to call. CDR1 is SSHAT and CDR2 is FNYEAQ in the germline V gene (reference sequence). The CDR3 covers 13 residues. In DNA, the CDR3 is TGTGCTAGCAGCAATACAGAGTACAATGAGCAGTTCTTC. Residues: CASSNTEYNEQFF.

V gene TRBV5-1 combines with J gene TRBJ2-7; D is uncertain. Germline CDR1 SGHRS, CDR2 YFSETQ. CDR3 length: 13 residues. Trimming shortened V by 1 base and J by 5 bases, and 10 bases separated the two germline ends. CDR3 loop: CASSLTVNNEQYF. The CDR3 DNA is TGCGCCAGCAGCTTGACAGTAAACAACGAGCAGTACTTC.

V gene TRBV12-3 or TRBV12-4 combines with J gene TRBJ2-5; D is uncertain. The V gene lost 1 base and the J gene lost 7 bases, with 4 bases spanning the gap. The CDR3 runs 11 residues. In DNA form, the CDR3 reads TGTGCCAGCAGTTTAGAAGGGACCCAGTACTTC. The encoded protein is CASSLEGTQYF.

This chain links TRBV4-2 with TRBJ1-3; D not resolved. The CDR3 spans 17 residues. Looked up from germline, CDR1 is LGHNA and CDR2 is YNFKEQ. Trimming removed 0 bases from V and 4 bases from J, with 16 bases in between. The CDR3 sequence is CASSQDIVEAGGNTIYF. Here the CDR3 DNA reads TGTGCCAGCAGCCAAGATATAGTGGAAGCTGGCGGAAACACCATATATTTT.

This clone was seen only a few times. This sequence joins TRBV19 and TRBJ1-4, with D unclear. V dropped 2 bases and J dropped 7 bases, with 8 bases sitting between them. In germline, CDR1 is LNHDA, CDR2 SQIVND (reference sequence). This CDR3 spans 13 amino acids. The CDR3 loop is CASSIRSTEKLFF. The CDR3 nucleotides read TGTGCCAGTAGTATAAGATCTACTGAAAAACTGTTTTTT.

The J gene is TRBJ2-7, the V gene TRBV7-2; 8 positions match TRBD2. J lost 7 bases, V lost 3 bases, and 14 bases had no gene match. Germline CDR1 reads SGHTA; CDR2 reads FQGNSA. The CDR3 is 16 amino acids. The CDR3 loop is CASSFTFGGASVEQYF. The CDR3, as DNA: TGTGCCAGCAGCTTCACTTTCGGGGGGGCCTCGGTAGAGCAGTACTTC.

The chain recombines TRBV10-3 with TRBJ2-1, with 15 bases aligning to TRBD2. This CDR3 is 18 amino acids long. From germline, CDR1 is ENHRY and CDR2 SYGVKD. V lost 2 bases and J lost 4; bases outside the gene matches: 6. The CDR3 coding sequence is TGTGCCATCAGTGAGCGGGGACTAGCGGGGGGTAATTACAATGAGCAGTTCTTC. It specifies CAISERGLAGGNYNEQFF.

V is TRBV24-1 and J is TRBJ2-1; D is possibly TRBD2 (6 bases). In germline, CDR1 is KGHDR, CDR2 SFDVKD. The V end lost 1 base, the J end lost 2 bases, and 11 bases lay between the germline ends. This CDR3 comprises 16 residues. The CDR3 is CATSDFSGDPYNEQFF. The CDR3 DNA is TGTGCCACCAGTGATTTTTCGGGGGACCCCTACAATGAGCAGTTCTTC.

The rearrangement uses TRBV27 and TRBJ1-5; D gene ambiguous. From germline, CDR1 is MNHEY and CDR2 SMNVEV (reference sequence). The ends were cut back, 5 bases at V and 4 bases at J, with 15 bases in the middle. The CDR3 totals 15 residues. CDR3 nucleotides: TGTGCCAGCAGTCCTCGCCTTAACACGAATCAGCCCCAGCATTTT. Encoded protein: CASSPRLNTNQPQHF.

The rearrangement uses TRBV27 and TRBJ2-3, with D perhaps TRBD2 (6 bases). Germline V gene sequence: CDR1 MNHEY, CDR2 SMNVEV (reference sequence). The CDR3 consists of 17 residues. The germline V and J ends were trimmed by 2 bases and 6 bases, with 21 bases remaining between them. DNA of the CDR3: TGTGCCAGCAGTTTAGGGCTGGGAGGAAGGGCCCCGGATACGCAGTATTTT. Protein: CASSLGLGGRAPDTQYF.